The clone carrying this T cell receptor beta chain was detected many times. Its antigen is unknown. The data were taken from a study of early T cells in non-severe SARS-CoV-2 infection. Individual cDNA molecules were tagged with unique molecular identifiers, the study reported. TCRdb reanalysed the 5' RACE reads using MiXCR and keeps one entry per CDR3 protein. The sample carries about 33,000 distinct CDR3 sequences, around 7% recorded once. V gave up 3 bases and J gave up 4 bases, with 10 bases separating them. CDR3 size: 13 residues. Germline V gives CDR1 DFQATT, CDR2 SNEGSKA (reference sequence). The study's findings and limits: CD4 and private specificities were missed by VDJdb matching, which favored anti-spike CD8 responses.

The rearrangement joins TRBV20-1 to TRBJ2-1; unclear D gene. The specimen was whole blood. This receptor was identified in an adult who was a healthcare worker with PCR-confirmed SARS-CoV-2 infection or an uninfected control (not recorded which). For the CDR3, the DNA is TGCAGTGCTAGTTCAGCGACTTACAATGAGCAGTTCTTC. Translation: CSASSATYNEQFF.